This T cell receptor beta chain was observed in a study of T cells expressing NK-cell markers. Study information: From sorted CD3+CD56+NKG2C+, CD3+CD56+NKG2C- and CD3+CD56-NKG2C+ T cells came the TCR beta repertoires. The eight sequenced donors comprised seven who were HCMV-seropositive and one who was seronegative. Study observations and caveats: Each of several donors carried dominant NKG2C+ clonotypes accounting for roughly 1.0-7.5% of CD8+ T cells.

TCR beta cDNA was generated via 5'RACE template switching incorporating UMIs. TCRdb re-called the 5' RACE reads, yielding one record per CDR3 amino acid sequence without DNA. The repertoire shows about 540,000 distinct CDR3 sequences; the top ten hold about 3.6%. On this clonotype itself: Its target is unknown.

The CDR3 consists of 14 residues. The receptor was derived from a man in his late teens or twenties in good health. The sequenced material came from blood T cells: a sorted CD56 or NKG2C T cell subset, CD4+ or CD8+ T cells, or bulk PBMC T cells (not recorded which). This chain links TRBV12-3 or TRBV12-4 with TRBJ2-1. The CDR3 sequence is CASINGAAYNEQFF.